This T cell receptor (beta chain) derives from a study of blood T cell repertoires in COVID-19. On the study more broadly: Sites across the United States, Italy and Spain contributed samples from acute and convalescent COVID-19. PBMCs, B-cell-depleted T cells, or T cells were the source of the cDNA or gDNA that made up the material.

The CDR3 totals 14 residues. Germline V gene lookup returns CDR1 LNHDA and CDR2 SQIVND (reference sequence). Trimming stripped 1 base from V and 0 bases from J, with 6 bases between. In the authors' methods: Amplification of reference gene primers provided the estimated nucleated cell counts. The data were produced by immunoSEQ multiplex PCR, yet TCRdb's version contains in-frame clones alone and is incomplete. V and J calls and clone size are given by that table; D and trimming were obtained from the DNA. The sample carries 15,000 to 20,000 clones, approximately 92% recorded once. The gene calls are TRBV19 and TRBJ1-1, with no clear D. Input material: peripheral blood. This receptor was taken from a man in his 60s with active COVID-19. As DNA, the CDR3 is TGTGCCAGTAGTATAGGGCAGGTGAACACTGAAGCTTTCTTT. Translation: CASSIGQVNTEAFF.